In its sample, the clone carrying this T cell receptor (beta chain) was seen many times. This record belongs to a study of early T cells in non-severe SARS-CoV-2 infection. Across the study: It was bulk RNA from unsorted whole blood that was sequenced, and the chains were unpaired.

The library protocol tagged individual cDNA molecules with unique molecular identifiers. MiXCR, applied by TCRdb to the 5' RACE reads, yields one record per CDR3 protein. The sample holds some 73,000 distinct CDR3 sequences, approximately 12% seen once. This clonotype was sampled from an adult who was a healthcare worker with PCR-confirmed SARS-CoV-2 infection or an uninfected control (not recorded which). Sequencing was performed on whole blood.

CDR3 nucleotide sequence: TGCAGTGCCCTGGACAGCCAAGAGACCCAGTACTTC. This gives the protein CSALDSQETQYF. The chain employs TRBV20-1 and TRBJ2-5, with D tentatively TRBD1 (6 bases). CDR3 length: 12 amino acids. CDR1 and CDR2 (germline): DFQATT, SNEGSKA (reference sequence). V was pared by 6 bases and J by 1 base, with 9 bases between.